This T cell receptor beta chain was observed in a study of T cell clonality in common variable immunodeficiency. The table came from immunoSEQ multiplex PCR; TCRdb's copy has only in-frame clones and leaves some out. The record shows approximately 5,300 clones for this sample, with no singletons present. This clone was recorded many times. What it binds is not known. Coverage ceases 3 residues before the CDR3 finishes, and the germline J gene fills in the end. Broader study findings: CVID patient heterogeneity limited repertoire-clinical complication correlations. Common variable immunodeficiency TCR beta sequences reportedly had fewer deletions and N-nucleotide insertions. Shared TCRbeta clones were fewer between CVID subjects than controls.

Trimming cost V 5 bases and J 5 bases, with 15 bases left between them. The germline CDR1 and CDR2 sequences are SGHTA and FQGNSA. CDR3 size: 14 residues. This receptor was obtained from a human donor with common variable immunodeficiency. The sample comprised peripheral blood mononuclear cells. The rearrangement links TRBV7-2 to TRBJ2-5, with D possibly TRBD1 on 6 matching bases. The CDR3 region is CASSPSDRPETQYF. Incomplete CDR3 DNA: TGTGCCAGCAGCCCCTCTGACAGGCCGGAGACC.